Presented here are 22 T cell receptor beta chains from one specimen sequenced in a study of blood T cell repertoires in COVID-19 (TCRdb year 2020). The library relied on the immunoSEQ multiplex PCR assay. TCRdb limited this immuneACCESS table to in-frame rearrangements with V and J called. A share of clones is missing; checked studies link under half to unresolved V genes, and the rest is unexplained. Counted in this sample were 85,000 to 130,000 clones; approximately 91% of them appeared once. The ten largest clonotypes hold 0.97% of the sample. Sequencing input: peripheral blood. These receptors all come from a man aged 60-69 years with acute or convalescent COVID-19.

V and J are TRBV10-2 and TRBJ2-7, with TRBD1 matching over 8 bases. CDR1 is WSHSY, CDR2 SAAADI, per germline. Germline trimming cut 3 bases from V and 0 bases from J; bases unmatched to any gene: 7. The CDR3 covers 16 residues. CDR3 residues: CASSELDRASSYEQYV. The CDR3 coding sequence is TGCGCCAGCAGTGAATTGGACAGGGCCAGCTCCTACGAGCAGTACGTC.

The chain employs TRBV6-5 and TRBJ1-2; D is possibly TRBD1 (6 bases). The germline V gene encodes CDR1 MNHEY and CDR2 SVGAGI. This CDR3 region has 13 residues. Trimming took 5 bases from V and 3 from J, leaving 10 bases between them. CDR3 residues: CASSPTGDYGYTF. CDR3 nucleotides: TGTGCCAGCAGTCCGACAGGAGACTATGGCTACACCTTC.

The rearrangement joins TRBV29-1 to TRBJ2-5; 9 bases agree with TRBD1. V gave up 7 bases and J gave up 3 bases; unmatched junction bases: 3. The germline gives CDR1 SQVTM, CDR2 ANQGSEA. The CDR3 contains 12 residues. The CDR3 DNA follows: TGCAGCGCCCGGACAGGGGAAGAGACCCAGTACTTC. Residues: CSARTGEETQYF.

CDR3 amino acids: CASSFRTTNEKLFF. CDR3 bases: TGTGCCAGCAGTTTCAGGACAACTAATGAAAAACTGTTTTTT. The rearrangement joins TRBV27 to TRBJ1-4; no clear D. Germline lookup yields CDR1 MNHEY and CDR2 SMNVEV (reference sequence). The CDR3 is 14 amino acids. With 3 bases removed from V and 0 bases from J, the gap between germline ends came to 5 bases.

The rearrangement joins TRBV25-1 to TRBJ2-5, with 7 bases identical to TRBD1. Germline CDR1 MGHDK, CDR2 SYGVNS. The ends lost 4 bases at V and 5 bases at J; junction bases unmatched: 7. The CDR3 has 14 amino acids. The CDR3: CASSVQGITETQYF. CDR3 sequence (DNA): TGTGCCAGCAGTGTACAGGGGATCACGGAGACCCAGTACTTC.

J is TRBJ2-6 and V is TRBV9; no reliable D call. Germline values: CDR1 SGDLS, CDR2 YYNGEE. Trimming cost V 2 bases and J 0 bases, with 9 bases left between them. The CDR3 is 16 amino acids. CDR3 nucleotides: TGTGCCAGCAGCGTCGAGAAAGACTCTGGGGCCAACGTCCTGACTTTC. Encoded protein: CASSVEKDSGANVLTF.

The chain carries TRBV11-3 and TRBJ2-7; tentatively, D is TRBD2 (6 bases). The germline CDR1 and CDR2 sequences are SGHNT and YENEEA. This CDR3 is built from 14 residues. Trimming removed 1 base at V and 0 bases at J, with 7 bases between. This chain's CDR3 is CASSLVGSSYEQYV. As DNA, the CDR3 is TGTGCCAGCAGCTTAGTCGGGAGCTCCTACGAGCAGTACGTC.

This clone has a single count. This chain connects TRBV5-8 to TRBJ2-7; 7 bases are shared with TRBD1. The CDR3 length is 13 residues. Germline loops: CDR1 SGHTS, CDR2 YDEGEE. V dropped 4 bases and J dropped 3; count of bases not matched to a gene: 4. The DNA for the CDR3 is TGTGCCAGCAGCAGCAGGGACAGCTACGAGCAGTACTTC. Its translation is CASSSRDSYEQYF.

With respect to this clone: The junction differs from germline at one of its ends, possibly a read error. The rearrangement links TRBV7-7 to TRBJ2-7, with 13 bases identical to TRBD2. The CDR3 is made up of 15 amino acids. Germline V lookup: CDR1 SSHAT, CDR2 FNYEAQ (reference sequence). The CDR3 region is CASSPGLAGAGEQYF. The CDR3 nucleotides are TGTGCTAGCAGCCCCGGACTAGCGGGAGCGGGGGAGCAGTACTTC.

The J gene is TRBJ2-1, the V gene TRBV4-2; tentative D call: TRBD2 (7 bases). The germline gives CDR1 LGHNA, CDR2 YNFKEQ. The V and J ends lost 6 bases and 7 bases respectively, with 22 bases between them. This CDR3 comprises 16 residues. The CDR3 region is CASRRRGEGLVNEQFF. The CDR3 nucleotides are TGTGCCAGCAGGAGGAGGGGGGAGGGCCTCGTGAATGAGCAGTTCTTC.

The CDR3 DNA follows: TGTGCCAGCAGTCGTCTGACAGGGGACACTGAAGCTTTCTTT. Translating gives CASSRLTGDTEAFF. The chain couples TRBV2 to TRBJ1-1; TRBD1 agrees at 8 bases. Germline assignment: CDR1 SNHLY and CDR2 FYNNEI. The CDR3 sequence is 14 residues long. Unmatched junction bases numbered 5, after V lost 5 bases and J lost 3 bases.

The rearrangement joins TRBV23-1 to TRBJ1-5; 10 bases are a match to TRBD1. TRBV23-1 is reported as an ORF; its role is uncertain. The CDR3 length is 17 residues. J gave up 6 bases and V 4 bases, and 12 bases lay outside the gene matches. The DNA for the CDR3 is TGCGCCAGCAGTCGGGGCCCGGGACAGGGGCAGTTTCAGCCCCAGCATTTT. This translates into CASSRGPGQGQFQPQHF.

The chain carries TRBV7-3 and TRBJ1-2; D possibly corresponds to TRBD1 (5 bases). Germline assignment: CDR1 SGHTA and CDR2 FQGTGA. V lost 4 bases and J 1 base, leaving 13 bases between the germline ends. The CDR3 is 15 residues long. CDR3 sequence: CASSSSGGLNYGYTF. CDR3 nucleotide sequence: TGTGCCAGCAGCTCCAGTGGGGGACTTAACTATGGCTACACCTTC.

The chain joins TRBV30 to TRBJ1-4; 9 nucleotides match TRBD1. V trimming: 2 bases; J trimming: 7 bases; junction bases outside the gene matches: 5. CDR1 and CDR2 from the germline V gene are GTSNPN and SVGIG (reference sequence). The length of the CDR3 is 14 residues. This CDR3 is CAWSPGQGGEKLFF. The CDR3 region has the DNA TGTGCCTGGAGTCCGGGACAGGGTGGTGAAAAACTGTTTTTT.

The table lists this clone with a count of one. The CDR3 nucleotides read TGTGCCAGCAGCTTAGCGAGCCCAGGGGGCATAGATGGCTACACCTTC. Translating it yields CASSLASPGGIDGYTF. The chain links TRBV7-9 to TRBJ1-2, with 8 bases identical to TRBD1. This CDR3 has 16 amino acids. V dropped 0 bases and J dropped 6; count of bases not matched to a gene: 9. Per the germline V gene, CDR1 is SEHNR and CDR2 is FQNEAQ (reference sequence).

V and J are TRBV15 and TRBJ1-5, with D tentatively TRBD1 (6 bases). Per the germline V gene, CDR1 is LNHNV and CDR2 is YYDKDF (reference sequence). The CDR3 loop spans 14 amino acids. V lost 0 bases and J 7 bases, leaving 10 bases between the germline ends. The CDR3 spells CATSRDRDIQPQHF. The CDR3 DNA sequence: TGTGCCACCAGCAGAGATCGGGACATCCAGCCCCAGCATTTT.

The rearrangement uses TRBV29-1 and TRBJ1-2, with D possibly TRBD1 on 5 matching bases. The germline V gene encodes CDR1 SQVTM and CDR2 ANQGSEA. CDR3 length: 11 amino acids. The CDR3 coding sequence is TGCACCCTGGGGCAGGACTATGGCTACACCTTC. Amino acids: CTLGQDYGYTF.

CDR3 residues: CASSFGTPAYEQYF. The DNA for the CDR3 is TGCGCCAGCAGCTTTGGGACACCAGCCTACGAGCAGTACTTC. This rearrangement joins TRBV5-1 to TRBJ2-7; perhaps TRBD1 as D (6 bases). Germline V gene sequence: CDR1 SGHRS, CDR2 YFSETQ. Trimming removed 2 bases from V and 2 bases from J, with 11 bases in between. CDR3 size: 14 residues.

This rearrangement joins TRBV4-1 to TRBJ1-2; D may be TRBD1 (5 bases). The CDR3 contains 14 residues. The ends were cut back, 0 bases at V and 2 bases at J, with 7 bases in the middle. Germline assignment: CDR1 MGHRA and CDR2 YSYEKL. The CDR3 loop is CASSQDRGNYGYTF. CDR3 nucleotides: TGCGCCAGCAGCCAAGATCGGGGGAACTATGGCTACACCTTC.

The rearrangement links TRBV15 to TRBJ2-7; 13 nucleotides line up with TRBD2. After removal of 5 bases from V and 3 bases from J, the junction contained 4 bases not matched to a gene. Looked up from germline, CDR1 is LNHNV and CDR2 is YYDKDF (reference sequence). The CDR3 extends over 15 amino acids. CDR3 in amino acids: CATSQWTSGSYEQYF. The CDR3 DNA reads as TGTGCCACCAGCCAATGGACTAGCGGGAGCTACGAGCAGTACTTC.

The chain joins TRBV7-8 to TRBJ1-5, with D unclear. The CDR3 is 15 residues long. Trimming stripped 5 bases from V and 1 base from J, with 12 bases between. Per germline, CDR1 SGHVS and CDR2 FQNEAQ. Written as DNA, the CDR3 is TGTGCCAGCAGCCCGGTTATGTTGAGCAATCAGCCCCAGCATTTT. Amino acid sequence: CASSPVMLSNQPQHF.

The V call is TRBV30, the J call TRBJ2-2, with D perhaps TRBD2 (6 bases). This CDR3 has 15 residues. V was clipped by 3 bases and J by 4 bases, with 15 bases between them. Germline V gene sequence: CDR1 GTSNPN, CDR2 SVGIG (reference sequence). CDR3 DNA: TGTGCCTGGAGGGGACTTTCATCGGGCACCGGGGAGCTGTTTTTT. It encodes CAWRGLSSGTGELFF.